The clone carrying this TCR beta chain turned up a few times. Antigen: not known. Germline values: CDR1 SQVTM, CDR2 ANQGSEA. V was cut by 4 bases and J by 5 bases, with 18 bases left in between. The CDR3 totals 14 residues. The sample is drawn from a study of identical twins. TCRdb passed the 5' RACE reads through MiXCR, listing each CDR3 protein once. The table has some 790,000 distinct CDR3 sequences, about 20% seen once; the top ten hold roughly 14%. Findings of the study overall: Cord blood beta clonotypes present at high abundance carried fewer insertions; no such pattern appeared in memory repertoires. Potential partial confounding of zero-insertion analyses by invariant MAIT and iNKT cells was noted.

Separately, the same data were catalogued under a study of T cells expressing NK-cell markers. As that study records: Just one sequenced donor of eight was HCMV-seronegative, while seven were seropositive. About 1.0-7.5% of CD8+ T cells in more than 5 donors belonged to dominant NKG2C+ clonotypes.

This sequence was found in a woman between 18 and 29 years old in good health. The chain employs TRBV29-1 and TRBJ2-7; D perhaps matches TRBD1 (5 bases). Sequencing was carried out using PBMCs. The CDR3 loop is CSVGSGQGRDEQYF. The CDR3 DNA reads TGCAGCGTTGGAAGTGGGCAGGGTAGAGACGAGCAGTACTTC.